Listed below are T cell receptor beta chains from one sample, sequenced in a study of OX40 agonist ivuxolimab in advanced cancers. Method: immunoSEQ multiplex PCR; TCRdb's copy keeps in-frame clones and lacks some. The repertoire has some 43,000 clones, about 83% of them found once; the top ten carry about a third. Material: CD4+ or CD8+ T cells sorted from blood, obtained in a trial of the OX40 agonist ivuxolimab. The receptors shown here come from an adult with an advanced solid tumor such as melanoma, head and neck, liver or kidney cancer. CDR3s leave out the opening cysteine and the closing phenylalanine or tryptophan. The D gene is left open where the match is weak.

v_gene	d_gene	len	CDR3aa
TRBV29-1	TRBD2	12	SVSGLAGSYEQY
TRBV7-8	-	10	ASSRGGQPQH
TRBV5-1	-	12	ASSLAGANSPLH
TRBV5-1	TRBD1	12	ACRDRVTSYEQY
TRBV7-9	-	10	ASSGGDYGYT
TRBV20-1	-	9	SASGSETQY
TRBV2	TRBD2	13	ASSWERGGTGELF
TRBV27	TRBD1	11	ASRLSGGAEAF
TRBV7-9	TRBD2	16	ASSLAAGGPRGTDTQY
TRBV15	TRBD2	14	ATSPRRVAGVETQY
TRBV2	TRBD2	12	ASSDRLAFGELF
TRBV5-1	TRBD2	14	ASSPGTSQRTDTQY
TRBV7-8	-	10	ASSPTGYEQY
TRBV6-1	TRBD1	13	ASSGKTGVSYEQY
TRBV5-1	-	11	ASRQGSNTEAF
TRBV5-1	TRBD1	13	ASSLGTGRPGELF